Following are 29 T cell receptor beta chains from one sample sequenced in a study of blood T cell repertoires in COVID-19. The protocol was immunoSEQ multiplex PCR, while the TCRdb copy is restricted to in-frame clones and leaves out a portion. The sample has approximately 30,000 clones, about nine tenths seen once. The sample was peripheral blood. The receptors derive from a human donor in a cohort sampled during active COVID-19.

The V and J genes are TRBV5-5 and TRBJ2-6, with D perhaps matching TRBD1 (5 bases). V dropped 0 bases and J dropped 0 bases, with 13 bases sitting between them. The CDR3 runs to 18 residues. In germline, CDR1 is SGHKS, CDR2 YYEKEE (reference sequence). This CDR3 is CASSLVDRLLSGANVLTF. Here the CDR3 DNA reads TGTGCCAGCAGCTTGGTCGACAGACTGCTCTCTGGGGCCAACGTCCTGACTTTC.

This chain connects TRBV6-5 to TRBJ2-1; D perhaps matches TRBD1 (6 bases). Trimming stripped 7 bases from V and 14 bases from J, with 18 bases between. The germline gives CDR1 MNHEY, CDR2 SVGAGI. The CDR3 runs 12 residues. The CDR3 spells CASNAGGLSEFF. Here the CDR3 DNA reads TGTGCCAGCAATGCTGGGGGCCTCTCTGAGTTCTTC.

The DNA for the CDR3 is TGTGCCAGCAGTAGCGGGCGGGGACTCTACAATGAGCAGTTCTTC. Protein: CASSSGRGLYNEQFF. The chain couples TRBV6-5 to TRBJ2-1, with D tentatively TRBD2 (6 bases). This CDR3 is 15 amino acids long. Trimming removed 5 bases from V and 3 bases from J, with 14 bases in between. The V gene's germline CDR1 is MNHEY and CDR2 SVGAGI.

A few counts support this clone. The chain couples TRBV5-1 to TRBJ1-2; 11 bases map to TRBD1. The CDR3 is 14 amino acids. V shed 4 bases and J 6 bases; nucleotides not matched to a gene: 5. Germline V gene lookup returns CDR1 SGHRS and CDR2 YFSETQ. In nucleotides, the CDR3 is TGCGCCAGCAGCGCGTTGGGACAGGGGGATGGCTACACCTTC. It is translated as CASSALGQGDGYTF.

The sample holds one count of this clone. The chain links TRBV10-2 to TRBJ2-7; D possibly corresponds to TRBD1 (5 bases). Germline V lookup: CDR1 WSHSY, CDR2 SAAADI. V was shortened by 2 bases and J by 1 base, with 9 bases between the two germline ends. This CDR3 is 14 amino acids long. The CDR3 region has the DNA TGCGCCAGCAGTGAGATTGGACAATCCTACGAGCAGTACGTC. The encoded protein is CASSEIGQSYEQYV.

The chain employs TRBV23-1 and TRBJ1-1; TRBD1 might be the D (6 bases). TRBV23-1 has ORF status, its function being uncertain. The CDR3 covers 18 residues. The V end lost 7 bases, the J end lost 0 bases, and 24 bases lay between the germline ends. CDR3 loop: CASIPNGRGGEMNTEAFF. CDR3 bases: TGCGCCAGCATCCCTAACGGGAGGGGGGGAGAGATGAACACTGAAGCTTTCTTT.

The chain employs TRBV5-1 and TRBJ2-5, with TRBD1 as a possible D gene (6 bases). CDR1 is SGHRS and CDR2 is YFSETQ in the germline V gene. Trimming cost V 7 bases and J 1 base, with 20 bases left between them. The CDR3 length is 16 residues. In nucleotides, the CDR3 is TGCGCCAGCGCCCGGCCGGGACAAGGGTTCCAAGAGACCCAGTACTTC. Translated: CASARPGQGFQETQYF.

The CDR3: CASSLWGTGGVETQYF. The CDR3 region has the DNA TGTGCCAGCAGCTTATGGGGGACAGGGGGAGTAGAGACCCAGTACTTC. The genes are TRBV7-2 and TRBJ2-5; 11 nucleotides match TRBD1. J was trimmed by 4 bases and V by 2 bases; bases with no gene match: 6. The CDR3 runs to 16 residues. Germline CDR1 reads SGHTA; CDR2 reads FQGNSA.

This clone appeared a single time. V and J are TRBV12-3 or TRBV12-4 and TRBJ1-6; D not resolved. Trimming took off 5 bases at V and 6 bases at J, with 5 bases between the two ends. CDR3 size: 12 residues. CDR3 sequence: CASSLRNSPLHF. The DNA of the CDR3 is TGTGCCAGCAGTCTACGTAATTCACCCCTCCACTTT.

The chain uses TRBV5-4 and TRBJ2-1, with 10 bases matching TRBD2. From germline, CDR1 is SGHNT and CDR2 YYREEE (reference sequence). The CDR3 has 14 amino acids. V shed 7 bases and J 7 bases; nucleotides not matched to a gene: 8. The CDR3 DNA is TGTGCCAGCGGACTTAAGGGACTAGCGAATGAGCAGTTCTTC. Its protein product is CASGLKGLANEQFF.

J is TRBJ2-5 and V is TRBV30; TRBD1 agrees at 8 bases. The CDR3 extends over 14 amino acids. CDR1 is GTSNPN and CDR2 is SVGIG in the germline V gene (reference sequence). The V and J ends lost 0 bases and 5 bases, in that order; junction bases with no gene match: 5. CDR3 in DNA: TGTGCCTGGAGTGTAACAGGGGGTAGCGAGACCCAGTACTTC. Protein sequence: CAWSVTGGSETQYF.

The chain uses TRBV4-2 and TRBJ1-3, with TRBD1 identical over 9 bases. The V segment lost 6 bases and the J segment 4 bases; nucleotides outside the gene matches: 13. Germline-derived CDR1 and CDR2 are LGHNA and YNFKEQ. CDR3 length equals 17 residues. CDR3: CASRLTLQGARGNTIYF. CDR3 bases: TGTGCCAGCAGACTCACACTACAGGGGGCGCGGGGAAACACCATATATTTT.

This clone was picked up a small number of times. CDR3 DNA: TGTGCCAGCAGGAGCTTGCGGGACAGTATCAATCAGCCCCAGCATTTT. This translates into CASRSLRDSINQPQHF. V and J are TRBV27 and TRBJ1-5, with TRBD1 identical over 7 bases. The germline V gene has CDR1 MNHEY and CDR2 SMNVEV (reference sequence). The CDR3 is 16 residues long. After removal of 6 bases from V and 3 bases from J, the junction contained 11 bases not matched to a gene.

The J gene is TRBJ2-1, the V gene TRBV5-4; the D is unclear. Germline CDR1 reads SGHNT; CDR2 reads YYREEE (reference sequence). This CDR3 comprises 12 residues. V was cut by 4 bases and J by 4 bases, with 6 bases left in between. This CDR3 reads CASSLPYNEQFF. Here the CDR3 DNA reads TGTGCCAGCAGCCTACCGTACAATGAGCAGTTCTTC.

This chain uses TRBV5-5 with TRBJ1-4; D gene ambiguous. Germline CDR1 reads SGHKS; CDR2 reads YYEKEE (reference sequence). V was shortened by 1 base and J by 7 bases, with 11 bases between the two germline ends. This CDR3 comprises 14 residues. This CDR3 is CASSLLAISEKLFF. As DNA, the CDR3 is TGTGCCAGCAGCTTGTTAGCAATCTCTGAAAAACTGTTTTTT.

J is TRBJ1-1 and V is TRBV21-1; the table names TRBD1, a call not compared with the DNA. TRBV21-1 represents a pseudogene. This CDR3 contains 14 residues. The CDR3 loop is CASSKEWLYTEAFF. CDR3 in DNA: TGTGCCAGCAGCAAAGAGTGGCTGTACACTGAAGCTTTCTTT.

This rearrangement joins TRBV18 to TRBJ2-4, with TRBD2 as a possible D gene (5 bases). With 6 bases removed from V and 5 bases from J, the gap between germline ends came to 14 bases. Per the germline V gene, CDR1 is KGHSH and CDR2 is LQKENI. The CDR3 spans 14 residues. The CDR3 protein is CASSPRVLENIQYF. CDR3 bases: TGTGCCAGCTCCCCGAGGGTCCTCGAAAACATTCAGTACTTC.

V and J are TRBV27 and TRBJ1-5; perhaps TRBD1 as D (5 bases). Trimming stripped 2 bases from V and 2 bases from J, with 10 bases between. CDR1 and CDR2 (germline): MNHEY, SMNVEV (reference sequence). There are 15 residues in the CDR3. The CDR3 protein is CASSLIAGGNQPQHF. DNA for the CDR3: TGTGCCAGCAGTTTAATCGCGGGGGGCAATCAGCCCCAGCATTTT.

The rearrangement uses TRBV7-9 and TRBJ2-1; 14 nucleotides line up with TRBD2. Trimming cost V 4 bases and J 0 bases; bases outside gene matches: 5. This CDR3 contains 18 residues. Germline loops: CDR1 SEHNR, CDR2 FQNEAQ (reference sequence). In nucleotides, the CDR3 is TGTGCCAGCAGCTCCTTGGGGACTAGCGGGAGCTCCTACAATGAGCAGTTCTTC. It is translated as CASSSLGTSGSSYNEQFF.

The V gene is TRBV29-1, the J gene TRBJ1-2; D gene unclear. Germline lookup yields CDR1 SQVTM and CDR2 ANQGSEA. The CDR3 is 12 amino acids. Trimming shortened V by 7 bases and J by 6 bases, and 15 bases separated the two germline ends. The CDR3 protein is CSGRGGGNGYTF. Here the CDR3 DNA reads TGCAGCGGCCGAGGAGGCGGTAATGGCTACACCTTC.

Sample share makes this clone medium-sized. This chain connects TRBV4-1 to TRBJ1-1; TRBD1 agrees at 7 bases. This CDR3 region has 15 residues. V lost 0 bases to trimming and J lost 5 bases; unmatched junction nucleotides: 6. Germline CDR1 and CDR2: MGHRA and YSYEKL. The CDR3 is CASSQEAGGMTEAFF. The CDR3 DNA reads as TGCGCCAGCAGCCAAGAGGCAGGGGGTATGACTGAAGCTTTCTTT.

The gene calls are TRBV10-3 and TRBJ1-1; D is uncertain. Germline V CDR1 and CDR2: ENHRY, SYGVKD. The CDR3 loop spans 11 amino acids. The V and J ends lost 5 bases and 10 bases respectively, with 11 bases between them. This chain's CDR3 is CAISPGLGAFF. CDR3 in DNA: TGTGCCATCAGTCCGGGGTTGGGAGCTTTCTTT.

The chain joins TRBV9 to TRBJ2-5; 9 positions match TRBD1. The CDR3 has 13 residues. Germline values: CDR1 SGDLS, CDR2 YYNGEE. Trimming cost V 3 bases and J 5 bases; bases outside gene matches: 2. The CDR3 coding sequence is TGTGCCAGCAGCGAGACAGGGGGGGAGACCCAGTACTTC. This codes for CASSETGGETQYF.

V gene TRBV6-5 combines with J gene TRBJ1-1; D is perhaps TRBD1 (6 bases). The ends were cut back, 4 bases at V and 11 bases at J, with 20 bases in the middle. CDR3 length: 14 amino acids. Germline CDR1 and CDR2: MNHEY and SVGAGI. In nucleotides, the CDR3 is TGTGCCAGCAGTTCTACAGGGCGGTCAGGGTCGGCTTTCTTT. Protein sequence: CASSSTGRSGSAFF.

The chain carries TRBV7-9 and TRBJ2-3, with 7 bases fitting TRBD1. The CDR3 covers 17 residues. V lost 4 bases, J lost 4 bases, and 14 bases stayed unmatched. Germline assignment: CDR1 SEHNR and CDR2 FQNEAQ (reference sequence). CDR3: CASSSDRRLGRADTQYF. The CDR3 bases are TGTGCCAGCAGCTCGGACAGGCGACTGGGAAGGGCAGATACGCAGTATTTT. The full variable domain, its missing parts supplied by reference TRBV7-9 and TRBJ2-3, is DTGVSQNPRHKITKRGQNVTFRCDPISEHNRLYWYRQTLGQGPEFLTYFQNEAQLEKSRLLSDRFSAERPKGSFSTLEIQRTEQGDSAMYLCASSSDRRLGRADTQYFGPGTRLTVL.

V gene TRBV7-2 combines with J gene TRBJ1-1; TRBD1 is a possible D gene (6 bases). Trimming left V 5 bases short and J 3 bases short, with 10 bases between. The CDR3 sequence is 13 residues long. CDR1 is SGHTA and CDR2 is FQGNSA in the germline V gene. The DNA of the CDR3 is TGTGCCAGCAGCCTCCACAGGGACACTGAAGCTTTCTTT. Translation gives CASSLHRDTEAFF.

V usage is TRBV6-2 or TRBV6-3 and J usage is TRBJ1-2; 9 nucleotides agree with TRBD1. V gave up 5 bases and J gave up 4 bases; unmatched junction bases: 5. CDR1 is MNHEY, CDR2 SVGEGT, per germline. CDR3 length: 14 residues. The DNA of the CDR3 is TGTGCCAGCAGTCCCGGGACAGGGACCTATGGCTACACCTTC. Protein sequence: CASSPGTGTYGYTF.

V is TRBV2 and J is TRBJ1-6; a possible D gene is TRBD1 (6 bases). There are 17 residues in the CDR3. The germline CDR1 and CDR2 sequences are SNHLY and FYNNEI. V was cut by 7 bases and J by 10 bases, with 26 bases left in between. The CDR3 sequence is CASTLLTPGVLGSPLHF. The CDR3 region has the DNA TGTGCCAGCACTCTATTAACCCCAGGGGTTTTAGGGTCACCCCTCCACTTT. Full variable domain (rest looked up from reference TRBV2 and TRBJ1-6): EPEVTQTPSHQVTQMGQEVILRCVPISNHLYFYWYRQILGQKVEFLVSFYNNEISEKSEIFDDQFSVERPDGSNFTLKIRSTKLEDSAMYFCASTLLTPGVLGSPLHFGNGTRLTVT.

Judged by abundance, this clone is medium-sized (0.01 to 0.1%). This chain uses TRBV7-2 with TRBJ2-5; the D is unclear. V was trimmed by 5 bases and J by 1 base, leaving 11 bases between them. Germline lookup yields CDR1 SGHTA and CDR2 FQGNSA. The CDR3 covers 14 residues. This CDR3 is CASSAEWFQETQYF. As DNA, the CDR3 is TGTGCCAGCAGCGCCGAGTGGTTCCAAGAGACCCAGTACTTC.